Below are 2 T cell receptor beta chains sequenced from a single sample in a study of T cells in tuberculosis. Time point meaning: new active TB diagnosis, blood taken before or within 7 days of starting treatment. Sequencing used immunoSEQ multiplex PCR; TCRdb keeps in-frame clones, though not all of them. The sample carries approximately 49,000 clones, nearly 95% recorded once. The starting material was PBMCs, obtained at tuberculosis diagnosis. The receptors were gathered from an adult with tuberculosis.

A few counts support this clone. The chain couples TRBV18 to TRBJ2-1; 7 bases fit TRBD2. CDR1 and CDR2 from the germline V gene are KGHSH and LQKENI. The CDR3 sequence is 13 residues long. The V segment lost 2 bases and the J segment 7 bases; nucleotides outside the gene matches: 2. In DNA form, the CDR3 reads TGTGCCAGCTCACCAGCGGGAGAGAATGAGCAGTTCTTC. It codes for CASSPAGENEQFF.

The chain has TRBV7-9 and TRBJ1-2, with unresolved D. The germline V gene has CDR1 SEHNR and CDR2 FQNEAQ (reference sequence). Trimming removed 5 bases from V and 4 bases from J, with 20 bases in between. The CDR3 has 16 amino acids. This CDR3 is CASSGRGGKVSYGYTF. As DNA, the CDR3 is TGTGCCAGCAGCGGGAGAGGAGGGAAAGTTTCCTATGGCTACACCTTC.